A few counts support the clone carrying this T cell receptor beta chain. What it binds is not known. Per the original data handling: CDR3 differences across clinicopathological groups were used to build a distant-metastasis classifier for papillary thyroid cancer. MiXCR was used by TCRdb to re-call the PCR reads. V and J calls and clone size were set by TCRdb, not the authors. The data contain around 37,000 clones, about 24% of them singletons. CDR3 size: 12 residues. Germline values: CDR1 MDHEN, CDR2 SYDVKM. This sample was taken from a study of metastatic and nonmetastatic thyroid tumors. Study outcomes and limitations: Within blood and tumor, benign nodules reportedly had significantly lower TCR beta diversity than malignant thyroid tumors did.

No treatment had been given to any patient before thyroid surgery. Material for sequencing was blood. The rearrangement links TRBV28 to TRBJ1-5; D gene ambiguous. Matching the DNA end better, TRBJ2-3 makes the J call doubtful. The receptor was isolated from a female donor with papillary thyroid cancer or a benign thyroid nodule (not recorded which). Some clones in this sample may be carry-over from other donors' samples. CDR3 sequence (DNA): TGTGCCAGCAGTTCATTCTGTCAGCCCCAGTATTTT. This sequence encodes CASSSFCQPQYF.